Shown below are 30 T cell receptor beta chains from a single sample sequenced in a study of CD8 T cells in ankylosing spondylitis. TCRdb itself ran the 5' RACE reads through MiXCR, one entry per CDR3 protein. The repertoire consists of fewer than 400,000 distinct CDR3 sequences, with roughly 15% occurring once and the leading ten covering roughly 1.1%. Specimen: blood, either unsorted or a sorted T cell fraction (not recorded which). The origin of the receptors is a male donor with ankylosing spondylitis or in good health (not recorded which).

This clonotype was detected a few times. The rearrangement links TRBV15 to TRBJ2-2; 9 bases are a match to TRBD1. Trimming removed 2 bases from V and 4 bases from J; junction bases left unmatched: 8. CDR3 length equals 17 residues. Per germline, CDR1 LNHNV and CDR2 YYDKDF (reference sequence). CDR3 region: CATSRTPGQGFTGELFF. The CDR3 DNA is TGTGCCACCAGCAGAACCCCGGGACAGGGATTCACCGGGGAGCTGTTTTTT.

The V gene is TRBV12-3 or TRBV12-4, the J gene TRBJ1-1; D uncertain. V lost 6 bases, J lost 0 bases, and 8 bases lay in between. The CDR3 is made up of 13 amino acids. The CDR3 DNA reads as TGTGCCAGCAGGTCGCCAGTGAACACTGAAGCTTTCTTT. Protein product: CASRSPVNTEAFF.

A few counts support this clonotype. J is TRBJ2-3 and V is TRBV24-1; 7 bases align to TRBD2. V lost 4 bases and J lost 5; bases outside the gene matches: 5. The CDR3 is 14 residues long. The V gene's germline CDR1 is KGHDR and CDR2 SFDVKD. The CDR3 DNA is TGTGCCACCAGTGAAGGCGGGAGAGGAGATACGCAGTATTTT. Its translation is CATSEGGRGDTQYF.

This clonotype was counted a few times. This chain joins TRBV12-3 or TRBV12-4 and TRBJ2-7, with TRBD2 identical over 7 bases. The CDR3 totals 15 residues. V was pared by 5 bases and J by 0 bases, with 7 bases of the junction left unmatched. The CDR3 nucleotides are TGTGCCAGCAGTCGAAGCGGGGTAACCTCCTACGAGCAGTACTTC. It encodes CASSRSGVTSYEQYF.

This clonotype was seen only a few times. The rearrangement joins TRBV6-4 to TRBJ2-1, with 8 bases that match TRBD2. Germline-derived CDR1 and CDR2 are MRHNA and SNTAGT. Losses at the gene ends were 5 bases for V and 5 bases for J; bases not matched to a gene: 5. CDR3 size: 14 residues. CDR3 amino acids: CASSPRGGDNEQFF. In DNA, the CDR3 is TGTGCCAGCAGTCCTCGGGGGGGGGACAATGAGCAGTTCTTC.

This rearrangement joins TRBV11-2 to TRBJ2-5; D is unresolved. V dropped 4 bases and J dropped 2 bases, with 20 bases sitting between them. Germline CDR1 reads SGHAT; CDR2 reads FQNNGV. This CDR3 comprises 17 residues. The chain's CDR3 is CASSSQNPPARQETQYF. As DNA, the CDR3 is TGTGCCAGCAGCTCCCAGAACCCCCCGGCGCGGCAAGAGACCCAGTACTTC.

The rearrangement joins TRBV6-5 to TRBJ2-7; possible D gene TRBD1, 6 bases. V dropped 4 bases and J dropped 0 bases, with 13 bases sitting between them. The germline V gene encodes CDR1 MNHEY and CDR2 SVGAGI. The CDR3 consists of 15 residues. The CDR3 sequence: CASSFQTGLSYEQYF. In DNA, the CDR3 is TGTGCCAGCAGTTTTCAGACAGGCCTCTCCTACGAGCAGTACTTC.

This clonotype was picked up many times. V gene TRBV7-8 combines with J gene TRBJ1-5; 7 nucleotides match TRBD1. The CDR3 has 15 residues. Per the germline V gene, CDR1 is SGHVS and CDR2 is FQNEAQ. Trimming removed 5 bases from V and 4 bases from J; junction bases left unmatched: 8. CDR3 nucleotide sequence: TGTGCCAGCAGCCCACGGGACAGCAAAAATCAGCCCCAGCATTTT. The encoded protein is CASSPRDSKNQPQHF.

This clonotype was seen at least ten times. The chain links TRBV5-1 to TRBJ2-4, with a tentative D call TRBD2 (10 bases). Trimming removed 5 bases from V and 7 bases from J, with 28 bases in between. This CDR3 region has 18 residues. CDR1 and CDR2 (germline): SGHRS, YFSETQ. CDR3 protein: CASSPGQGSGRTGNIQYF. The CDR3 DNA sequence: TGCGCCAGCAGTCCGGGACAGGGTAGCGGGAGGACCGGGAACATTCAGTACTTC.

Remarks on this clonotype: At one end, the junction sequence differs from germline, possibly due to a read error. The chain couples TRBV6-2 or TRBV6-3 to TRBJ2-1, with 9 nucleotides matching TRBD1. CDR1 and CDR2 (germline): MNHEY, SVGEGT. The CDR3 totals 15 residues. The chain's CDR3 is CASRYWDRDDNEQFF. The DNA for the CDR3 is TGTGCCAGCAGGTACTGGGACAGGGACGACAATGAGCAGTTCTTC.

This chain joins TRBV6-1 and TRBJ1-6, with TRBD1 identical over 7 bases. This CDR3 is built from 13 residues. J lost 8 bases, V lost 6 bases, and 4 bases had no gene match. Germline-derived CDR1 and CDR2 are MNHNS and SASEGT. The CDR3 sequence: CASRTGRYSPLHF. The CDR3 region has the DNA TGTGCCAGCAGGACAGGGAGATATTCACCCCTCCACTTT.

V and J are TRBV20-1 and TRBJ2-7, with 9 nucleotides matching TRBD2. CDR1 DFQATT and CDR2 SNEGSKA come from the germline V gene (reference sequence). J was trimmed by 4 bases and V by 1 base; bases with no gene match: 2. This CDR3 is built from 13 residues. The DNA of the CDR3 is TGCAGTGCTAGAGGGGCGGGAGGGTACGAGCAGTACTTC. Translating it yields CSARGAGGYEQYF.

This clonotype showed up just a few times. CDR3 coding DNA: TGTGCCATCAGTGAGGCACTCGGACTAGCGGGTTCCTACGAGCAGTACTTC. This encodes CAISEALGLAGSYEQYF. The chain employs TRBV10-3 and TRBJ2-7; 11 bases match TRBD2. CDR3 size: 17 residues. V lost 2 bases, J lost 1 base, and 7 bases stayed unmatched. Germline V gives CDR1 ENHRY, CDR2 SYGVKD.

This clonotype occurred a few times. The chain links TRBV7-6 to TRBJ2-3; TRBD2 might be the D (6 bases). The CDR3 covers 14 residues. Germline values: CDR1 SGHVS, CDR2 FNYEAQ. The V and J ends lost 7 bases and 4 bases respectively, with 15 bases between them. This CDR3 reads CASTPGEASDTQYF. CDR3 in DNA: TGTGCCAGCACCCCGGGGGAAGCTTCAGATACGCAGTATTTT.

This chain joins TRBV24-1 and TRBJ2-2; D possibly corresponds to TRBD2 (6 bases). The CDR3 length is 15 residues. Germline assignment: CDR1 KGHDR and CDR2 SFDVKD. Between the trimmed V and J ends, which lost 5 bases and 4 bases, there was a span of 13 bases. CDR3: CATSATGGGTGELFF. For the CDR3, the DNA is TGTGCCACCAGTGCCACCGGGGGAGGCACCGGGGAGCTGTTTTTT.

The J gene is TRBJ2-1, the V gene TRBV20-1; 8 bases are a match to TRBD2. This CDR3 spans 12 amino acids. The germline V gene has CDR1 DFQATT and CDR2 SNEGSKA (reference sequence). The V segment lost 3 bases and the J segment 9 bases; nucleotides outside the gene matches: 4. CDR3 loop: CSASPGGPEQFF. The CDR3 DNA follows: TGCAGTGCTAGCCCGGGGGGGCCTGAGCAGTTCTTC.

Ten or more counts support this clonotype. The chain is built from TRBV11-1 and TRBJ1-4; a possible D gene is TRBD1 (6 bases). The V and J ends lost 5 bases and 4 bases respectively, with 23 bases between them. In germline, CDR1 is SGHAT, CDR2 FQDESV (reference sequence). This CDR3 has 18 residues. For the CDR3, the DNA is TGTGCCAGCAGCCAACGGGGATCGACGGACAGAAATAATGAAAAACTGTTTTTT. Its translation: CASSQRGSTDRNNEKLFF. Together with reference TRBV11-1 and TRBJ1-4, the CDR3 gives the full variable domain: EAEVAQSPRYKITEKSQAVAFWCDPISGHATLYWYRQILGQGPELLVQFQDESVVDDSQLPKDRFSAERLKGVDSTLKIQPAELGDSAMYLCASSQRGSTDRNNEKLFFGSGTQLSVL.

This clonotype was recorded a few times. This chain joins TRBV6-2 or TRBV6-3 and TRBJ2-1, with TRBD1 as a possible D gene (6 bases). Germline CDR1 is MNHEY and CDR2 is SVGEGT. With 9 bases removed from V and 7 bases from J, the gap between germline ends came to 13 bases. The CDR3 runs to 12 residues. The chain's CDR3 is CASTQGFNEQFF. The CDR3 coding sequence is TGTGCCAGTACCCAGGGGTTTAATGAGCAGTTCTTC.

The V call is TRBV7-9, the J call TRBJ2-2, with D tentatively TRBD2 (5 bases). The CDR3 extends over 15 amino acids. Deletions cut 5 bases from V and 0 bases from J, with 10 bases between. Germline-derived CDR1 and CDR2 are SEHNR and FQNEAQ (reference sequence). CDR3 sequence reads: CASSRGWANTGELFF. The CDR3 bases are TGTGCCAGCAGCCGGGGTTGGGCGAACACCGGGGAGCTGTTTTTT.

This clonotype has more than one count but fewer than ten. The chain uses TRBV9 and TRBJ1-1; D is undetermined. The CDR3 is 13 residues long. In germline, CDR1 is SGDLS, CDR2 YYNGEE. Trimming took off 0 bases at V and 3 bases at J, with 6 bases between the two ends. In DNA, the CDR3 is TGTGCCAGCAGCGTAGGGGGTTACACTGAAGCTTTCTTT. The encoded protein is CASSVGGYTEAFF.

This clonotype was detected a few times. V usage is TRBV12-3 or TRBV12-4 and J usage is TRBJ1-6; D is unclear. Trimming took 1 base from V and 9 from J, leaving 7 bases between them. The CDR3 sequence is 13 residues long. The DNA of the CDR3 is TGTGCCAGCAGTTTAGGCCATCGTTCACCCCTCCACTTT. Amino acids: CASSLGHRSPLHF.

V gene TRBV7-9 combines with J gene TRBJ1-1; D unresolved. V shed 3 bases and J shed 4 bases, with 6 bases lying between them. The CDR3 is 12 amino acids. Germline CDR1 SEHNR, CDR2 FQNEAQ (reference sequence). The CDR3 loop is CASSLGITEAFF. The CDR3 DNA reads TGTGCCAGCAGCTTGGGCATCACTGAAGCTTTCTTT.

This clonotype turned up a few times. The chain links TRBV20-1 to TRBJ1-4; D unclear. Germline assignment: CDR1 DFQATT and CDR2 SNEGSKA (reference sequence). CDR3 length equals 17 residues. V dropped 3 bases and J dropped 0 bases, with 17 bases sitting between them. CDR3 DNA: TGCAGTGCTAGCCGGCACCTGGCTATTGCAACTAATGAAAAACTGTTTTTT. It translates to CSASRHLAIATNEKLFF.

There are many counts of this clonotype. This rearrangement joins TRBV20-1 to TRBJ2-1; unclear D gene. Germline CDR1 reads DFQATT; CDR2 reads SNEGSKA (reference sequence). This CDR3 is 12 amino acids long. Trimming cost V 3 bases and J 1 base, with 4 bases left between them. The CDR3 spells CSASMSYNEQFF. The CDR3 DNA sequence: TGCAGTGCTAGTATGTCCTACAATGAGCAGTTCTTC.

This clonotype was observed a few times. V gene TRBV5-6 combines with J gene TRBJ2-1, with TRBD2 matching over 9 bases. Germline V CDR1 and CDR2: SGHDT, YYEEEE. CDR3 length equals 13 residues. The V and J ends lost 3 bases and 8 bases, in that order; junction bases with no gene match: 3. The CDR3 DNA follows: TGTGCCAGCAGCTGGGGACTAGCACATGAGCAGTTCTTC. Its translation is CASSWGLAHEQFF.

The chain uses TRBV20-1 and TRBJ2-5; 7 nucleotides agree with TRBD1. Germline V gives CDR1 DFQATT, CDR2 SNEGSKA (reference sequence). The CDR3 extends over 14 amino acids. Trimming took 0 bases from V and 5 from J; bases not matched to a gene: 6. CDR3 residues: CSARETTGMETQYF. The CDR3 nucleotides are TGCAGTGCTAGAGAAACGACAGGGATGGAGACCCAGTACTTC.

The rearrangement uses TRBV2 and TRBJ2-4; TRBD2 is a possible D gene (6 bases). V shed 4 bases and J shed 0 bases, with 10 bases lying between them. CDR3 size: 15 residues. Germline V lookup: CDR1 SNHLY, CDR2 FYNNEI. As DNA, the CDR3 is TGTGCCAGCAGTGGCGGGGTTATAGCCAAAAACATTCAGTACTTC. Its translation is CASSGGVIAKNIQYF.

This chain uses TRBV7-8 with TRBJ2-1; tentative D call: TRBD2 (6 bases). V shed 5 bases and J shed 7 bases, with 21 bases lying between them. The CDR3 runs 16 residues. CDR1 and CDR2 (germline): SGHVS, FQNEAQ. The CDR3: CASSHRFGRGGNEQFF. The CDR3 DNA sequence: TGTGCCAGCAGCCACAGGTTCGGGAGAGGTGGGAATGAGCAGTTCTTC.

This clonotype appeared a few times. The chain links TRBV10-3 to TRBJ2-3; D remains unclear. CDR1 ENHRY and CDR2 SYGVKD come from the germline V gene. V was shortened by 3 bases and J by 2 bases, with 12 bases between the two germline ends. The CDR3 is 15 amino acids. The CDR3: CAISDSVLSTDTQYF. CDR3 in DNA: TGTGCCATCAGTGATTCGGTTTTGTCCACAGATACGCAGTATTTT.

This clonotype was observed a handful of times. The chain joins TRBV5-1 to TRBJ2-4; TRBD1 matches 8 bases. V dropped 4 bases and J dropped 5; count of bases not matched to a gene: 2. The CDR3 spans 13 residues. Germline CDR1 is SGHRS and CDR2 is YFSETQ. The CDR3 DNA follows: TGCGCCAGCAGCCCGGGACAGGAAAACATTCAGTACTTC. It encodes CASSPGQENIQYF.